Shown below are 25 T cell receptor beta chains from a single sample sequenced in a study of T cells in Graves' hyperthyroidism and ophthalmopathy. TCR beta CDR3 region amplification was performed from RNA transcripts. The HTBI primer set drove a first-round RT-PCR of the TCR CDR3. TCRdb itself ran the multiplex PCR reads through MiXCR, one entry per CDR3 protein. The profile shows fewer than 30,000 distinct CDR3 sequences, less than 65% of them singletons. The specimen sequenced was blood. Source of these receptors: a woman aged 40 to 49 with Graves' hyperthyroidism that later progressed to Graves' ophthalmopathy.

There are a few counts of this clonotype. The gene calls are TRBV19 and TRBJ2-1; 11 bases agree with TRBD2. The CDR3 is made up of 15 amino acids. Germline V gene sequence: CDR1 LNHDA, CDR2 SQIVND (reference sequence). The ends lost 0 bases at V and 8 bases at J; junction bases unmatched: 3. The CDR3 loop reads CASSIELAGEYEQFF. CDR3 in DNA: TGTGCCAGTAGTATAGAACTAGCGGGAGAATATGAGCAGTTCTTC.

The V gene is TRBV20-1, the J gene TRBJ2-1; 8 positions match TRBD2. The V gene's germline CDR1 is DFQATT and CDR2 SNEGSKA (reference sequence). The CDR3 is 17 amino acids. The V and J ends lost 4 bases and 0 bases, in that order; junction bases with no gene match: 11. The CDR3 loop is CSATVREGPLSYNEQFF. The CDR3 nucleotides read TGCAGTGCTACTGTACGGGAGGGTCCTCTCTCCTACAATGAGCAGTTCTTC.

The chain recombines TRBV20-1 with TRBJ2-7; 11 positions match TRBD1. Germline V gene sequence: CDR1 DFQATT, CDR2 SNEGSKA (reference sequence). After removal of 6 bases from V and 7 bases from J, the junction contained 17 bases not matched to a gene. The CDR3 is 16 residues long. This CDR3 is CSADSKRDRGDREQYF. CDR3 in DNA: TGCAGTGCAGATAGTAAACGGGACAGGGGGGATCGGGAGCAGTACTTC.

Regarding this clonotype: A read error may account for a junction end that differs from germline. The rearrangement links TRBV6-1 to TRBJ2-7; D is perhaps TRBD1 or TRBD2 (5 bases each). Germline-derived CDR1 and CDR2 are MNHNS and SASEGT. The CDR3 runs to 13 residues. The CDR3 bases are TGTGCCTGCGCCCGGGACCCAGGCTACAAGCAGTACTTC. It codes for CACARDPGYKQYF.

Comments on this clonotype: In this CDR3 the conserved last residue, phenylalanine or tryptophan, is missing, so a read error is likely. It is unclear where the CDR3 begins or ends on the DNA, so no DNA is shown, and the CDR3 is as TCRdb lists it. This chain joins TRBV28 and TRBJ1-1; the table's D call of TRBD1 was not tested on the DNA. The germline V gene has CDR1 MDHEN and CDR2 SYDVKM. The CDR3 is 9 residues long, ends included. The CDR3 here is CASNLPEGV.

To note about this clonotype: One end of the junction is discordant with germline, which a read error may explain. The gene calls are TRBV20-1 and TRBJ1-2, with D possibly TRBD1 on 5 matching bases. CDR1 is DFQATT and CDR2 is SNEGSKA in the germline V gene (reference sequence). CDR3 size: 11 residues. CDR3 residues: CSAARSTGQLF. CDR3 nucleotides: TGCAGTGCTGCGCGGTCTACAGGACAACTCTTC.

This chain uses TRBV28 with TRBJ2-7; 10 positions match TRBD2. Germline values: CDR1 MDHEN, CDR2 SYDVKM. V was clipped by 5 bases and J by 2 bases; unmatched bases: 0. The length of the CDR3 is 13 residues. The CDR3 DNA reads as TGTGCCAGCAGTCTAGCGGGGGCCTACGAGCAGTACTTC. Translating it yields CASSLAGAYEQYF.

In regard to this clonotype: At one end, the junction sequence differs from germline, possibly due to a read error. The chain employs TRBV24-1 and TRBJ2-1; TRBD2 is a possible D gene (5 bases). There are 12 residues in the CDR3. Germline lookup yields CDR1 KGHDR and CDR2 SFDVKD. CDR3 loop: CVTSGLSNEQIF. The CDR3 DNA sequence: TGTGTCACCAGTGGACTGAGTAATGAGCAGATCTTC.

In regard to this clonotype: Mismatch with germline at one junction end may stem from a read error. This chain joins TRBV19 and TRBJ2-2; perhaps TRBD2 as D (5 bases). The V gene's germline CDR1 is LNHDA and CDR2 SQIVND (reference sequence). The CDR3 runs to 13 residues. The CDR3 DNA is TGTGCCAGTAGTATAATGAACACCGGGGAGCTGTCTTGG. Translation gives CASSIMNTGELSW.

This clonotype was seen ten or more times. The chain's CDR3 is CASSFGGTNYNEQFF. CDR3 coding DNA: TGTGCCAGCAGCTTCGGGGGGACGAATTACAATGAGCAGTTCTTC. V and J are TRBV5-4 and TRBJ2-1; 7 nucleotides match TRBD2. V dropped 2 bases and J dropped 4; count of bases not matched to a gene: 6. The CDR3 contains 15 residues. The germline V gene encodes CDR1 SGHNT and CDR2 YYREEE (reference sequence).

This clonotype came up a few times. The rearrangement links TRBV29-1 to TRBJ2-2, with a tentative D call TRBD1 (6 bases). Germline V gives CDR1 SQVTM, CDR2 ANQGSEA. The CDR3 loop spans 15 amino acids. The V end lost 0 bases, the J end lost 5 bases, and 13 bases lay between the germline ends. CDR3 sequence (DNA): TGCAGCGTTGAAGACTCGCAGGGGTGGACCGGGGAGCTGTTTTTT. Translation gives CSVEDSQGWTGELFF.

The chain employs TRBV12-3 or TRBV12-4 and TRBJ2-7, with a possible D match to TRBD1 (5 bases). V was clipped by 3 bases and J by 5 bases, with 11 bases between them. This CDR3 is built from 13 residues. This CDR3 is CASSLTTDHEQYF. DNA for the CDR3: TGTGCCAGCAGTTTGACGACAGACCACGAGCAGTACTTC.

The chain has TRBV20-1 and TRBJ2-2; a possible D gene is TRBD1 (6 bases). CDR1 and CDR2 from the germline V gene are DFQATT and SNEGSKA (reference sequence). The CDR3 has 14 residues. V lost 0 bases and J 5 bases, leaving 10 bases between the germline ends. The CDR3 coding sequence is TGCAGTGCTAGAGAGACACAGGGAACCGGGGAGCTGTTTTTT. It specifies CSARETQGTGELFF.

This sequence joins TRBV20-1 and TRBJ2-3; 13 nucleotides match TRBD2. CDR1 is DFQATT, CDR2 SNEGSKA, per germline (reference sequence). Trimming at V came to 4 bases and at J to 2 bases, leaving 12 bases not matched to a gene. There are 18 residues in the CDR3. CDR3 residues: CSATTGPGLAGFTDTQYF. CDR3 DNA: TGCAGTGCTACTACCGGCCCGGGACTAGCGGGATTCACAGATACGCAGTATTTT.

The rearrangement uses TRBV7-6 and TRBJ2-2, with D possibly TRBD1 on 5 matching bases. CDR1 and CDR2 from the germline V gene are SGHVS and FNYEAQ. CDR3 size: 12 residues. The V gene lost 7 bases and the J gene lost 6 bases, with 9 bases spanning the gap. This CDR3 is CASMQGPGELFF. The CDR3 DNA is TGTGCCAGCATGCAGGGCCCCGGGGAGCTGTTTTTT.

This chain links TRBV20-1 with TRBJ1-6; 8 bases map to TRBD1. The V and J ends lost 6 bases and 5 bases, in that order; junction bases with no gene match: 12. Germline V CDR1 and CDR2: DFQATT, SNEGSKA (reference sequence). This CDR3 contains 16 residues. The CDR3 DNA follows: TGCAGTGCCCACACCGGGACAGGCCTAAATAATTCACCCCTCCACTTT. This encodes CSAHTGTGLNNSPLHF.

This chain connects TRBV20-1 to TRBJ1-2, with 7 bases matching TRBD1. The CDR3 length is 13 residues. Trimming at V came to 4 bases and at J to 2 bases, leaving 4 bases not matched to a gene. Looked up from germline, CDR1 is DFQATT and CDR2 is SNEGSKA (reference sequence). The CDR3 DNA reads TGCAGTGCTACGGAGACAGGGAACTATGGCTACACCTTC. This sequence encodes CSATETGNYGYTF.

At least ten counts were recorded for this clonotype. The rearrangement links TRBV3-1 to TRBJ2-7; TRBD2 aligns across 7 bases. The germline CDR1 and CDR2 sequences are LGHDT and YNNKEL (reference sequence). This CDR3 is 16 amino acids long. Trimming at V came to 3 bases and at J to 3 bases, leaving 11 bases not matched to a gene. The CDR3: CASSQTRPGGDYEQYF. The CDR3 coding sequence is TGTGCCAGCAGCCAGACCCGCCCGGGAGGCGACTACGAGCAGTACTTC.

The genes are TRBV6-4 and TRBJ2-2; possibly TRBD1 for D (6 bases). Germline CDR1 and CDR2: MRHNA and SNTAGT. This CDR3 has 15 amino acids. V lost 0 bases and J lost 5, with 10 bases in between. CDR3 coding DNA: TGTGCCAGCAGTGACTCGTCAGGGGAGACCGGGGAGCTGTTTTTT. This translates into CASSDSSGETGELFF.

This clonotype was seen ten or more times. The rearrangement links TRBV5-4 to TRBJ2-5; 10 bases align to TRBD1. The CDR3 runs 15 residues. V trimming: 3 bases; J trimming: 5 bases; junction bases outside the gene matches: 7. Germline values: CDR1 SGHNT, CDR2 YYREEE (reference sequence). CDR3 bases: TGTGCCAGCAGCTGGAGACAGGGGGCGACGGAGACCCAGTACTTC. Protein sequence: CASSWRQGATETQYF.

There are many counts of this clonotype. The rearrangement uses TRBV12-3 or TRBV12-4 and TRBJ2-7; 7 nucleotides match TRBD2. With V trimmed by 3 bases and J by 1 base, 6 bases remained unmatched. This CDR3 has 15 residues. In DNA, the CDR3 is TGTGCCAGCAGTTTTGAGGGAGGGCCGTCCTACGAGCAGTACTTC. Residues: CASSFEGGPSYEQYF.

Concerning this clonotype: This CDR3 fails to terminate in the conserved phenylalanine or tryptophan, so it likely reflects a read error. The limits of the CDR3 on the DNA are not certain, so only TCRdb's listed CDR3 is given. This rearrangement joins TRBV6-1 to TRBJ2-7; TRBD2, the D gene given by the table, was not confirmed from the DNA. Germline CDR1 is MNHNS and CDR2 is SASEGT. The CDR3 adds up to 9 amino acids, both ends counted. The CDR3 sequence: CASSEGGGT.

The chain links TRBV12-3 or TRBV12-4 to TRBJ2-7; D may be TRBD2 (5 bases). The V end lost 2 bases, the J end lost 5 bases, and 10 bases lay between the germline ends. This CDR3 spans 13 amino acids. CDR3 DNA sequence: TGTGCCAGCAGTTTACCGAGAGGGAACGAGCAGTACTTC. This encodes CASSLPRGNEQYF.

In its sample, this clonotype was seen many times. The chain links TRBV12-3 or TRBV12-4 to TRBJ2-1; D assignment may be TRBD1 or TRBD2 (5 bases each). The CDR3 is 14 amino acids. With 5 bases removed from V and 3 bases from J, the gap between germline ends came to 11 bases. CDR3 sequence reads: CASSTGTLYNEQFF. In DNA form, the CDR3 reads TGTGCCAGCAGTACCGGGACCCTCTACAATGAGCAGTTCTTC.

This clonotype was counted ten times or more. J is TRBJ2-3 and V is TRBV6-2 or TRBV6-3, with 13 bases aligning to TRBD2. Per the germline V gene, CDR1 is MNHEY and CDR2 is SVGEGT. This CDR3 contains 15 residues. The V segment lost 7 bases and the J segment 4 bases; nucleotides outside the gene matches: 5. The CDR3 region is CASTRTSGSPDTQYF. CDR3 DNA sequence: TGTGCCAGCACGAGGACTAGCGGGAGCCCAGATACGCAGTATTTT.